Below, 3 T cell receptor beta chains from the same sample are listed, as sequenced in a study of human T cells and chemical hapten exposure. TCRdb re-called the RACE reads through MiXCR, storing one row per CDR3 protein. The sample gives more than 80,000 distinct CDR3 sequences, roughly a tenth of which show up once; roughly 5% is in the top ten. Stated time point: patch test 2, 6 weeks after DPC sensitization. Treatment of the sample: therapeutic diphenylcyclopropenone sensitization with weekly scalp DPC. This material consisted of whole blood, taken in connection with sensitization to the hapten diphenylcyclopropenone (DPC). Source of these receptors: a woman between 45 and 65 years old with alopecia areata. Some clones in this sample may be carry-over from other donors' samples.

The gene calls are TRBV27 and TRBJ2-6, with 7 positions matching TRBD2. Germline CDR1 MNHEY, CDR2 SMNVEV (reference sequence). This CDR3 is built from 17 residues. The V gene end was trimmed by 4 bases and the J gene end by 0 bases; junction bases not matched to a gene: 6. The DNA for the CDR3 is TGTGCCAGCAGTTACGGGGGGTTAAGCTCTGGGGCCAACGTCCTGACTTTC. It specifies CASSYGGLSSGANVLTF. The full variable domain, in which reference TRBV27 and TRBJ2-6 provide the parts outside the CDR3, is EAQVTQNPRYLITVTGKKLTVTCSQNMNHEYMSWYRQDPGLGLRQIYYSMNVEVTDKGDVPEGYKVSRKEKRNFPLILESPSPNQTSLYFCASSYGGLSSGANVLTFGAGSRLTVL.

There are many counts of this clonotype. The chain recombines TRBV7-2 with TRBJ2-5, with D possibly matching TRBD1 (6 bases). Per the germline V gene, CDR1 is SGHTA and CDR2 is FQGNSA. The CDR3 contains 17 residues. V was clipped by 5 bases and J by 0 bases, with 19 bases between them. This chain's CDR3 is CASSKTGTPLYQETQYF. The CDR3 nucleotides are TGTGCCAGCAGCAAAACCGGGACACCACTGTACCAAGAGACCCAGTACTTC.

V gene TRBV7-7 combines with J gene TRBJ2-2; D remains unclear. CDR1 and CDR2 (germline): SSHAT, FNYEAQ (reference sequence). This CDR3 has 13 residues. Deletions cut 6 bases from V and 10 bases from J, with 15 bases between. The CDR3 loop reads CASSRSTLSELFF. The DNA for the CDR3 is TGTGCCAGCAGTCGCAGTACCCTATCGGAGCTGTTTTTT.